Listed here are 24 T cell receptor beta chains from one sample, sequenced in a study of T cell responses to AZD1222 COVID-19 vaccine. Sequenced by immunoSEQ multiplex PCR; TCRdb stores in-frame clones only, minus some. The sample shows approximately 120,000 clones, 90% to 95% of them seen only once. The sample was peripheral blood, taken on day 0 of AZD1222 vaccination. The origin of the receptors is an adult in good health.

The rearrangement links TRBV18 to TRBJ1-1; maybe TRBD1 (6 bases). This CDR3 is 14 amino acids long. Germline CDR1 reads KGHSH; CDR2 reads LQKENI. V lost 3 bases, J lost 3 bases, and 11 bases lay in between. The CDR3 sequence is CASSPGALDTEAFF. The DNA of the CDR3 is TGTGCCAGCTCACCGGGGGCTTTGGACACTGAAGCTTTCTTT. The full variable domain, with the rest looked up from reference TRBV18 and TRBJ1-1, is NAGVMQNPRHLVRRRGQEARLRCSPMKGHSHVYWYRQLPEEGLKFMVYLQKENIIDESGMPKERFSAEFPKEGPSILRIQQVVRGDSAAYFCASSPGALDTEAFFGQGTRLTVV.

This chain joins TRBV7-2 and TRBJ1-4, with a possible D match to TRBD1 (5 bases). V lost 5 bases and J lost 10, with 14 bases in between. Germline V gene data show CDR1 as SGHTA and CDR2 as FQGNSA. This CDR3 has 13 residues. This CDR3 is CASSPGQGGKLFF. The DNA for the CDR3 is TGTGCCAGCAGCCCCGGGCAGGGAGGAAAACTGTTTTTT.

The V gene is TRBV12-3 or TRBV12-4, the J gene TRBJ1-2; D is unresolved. The CDR3 is 13 residues long. Deletions cut 2 bases from V and 4 bases from J, with 8 bases between. The CDR3 DNA reads TGTGCCAGCAGTTTATCCACTCCCTATGGCTACACCTTC. Encoded protein: CASSLSTPYGYTF.

The chain couples TRBV18 to TRBJ1-1; no clear D. The CDR3 is 13 residues long. CDR1 and CDR2 from the germline V gene are KGHSH and LQKENI. Trimming took off 3 bases at V and 4 bases at J, with 9 bases between the two ends. The CDR3 spells CASSPQKPTEAFF. In DNA, the CDR3 is TGTGCCAGCTCACCCCAGAAACCCACTGAAGCTTTCTTT.

The chain couples TRBV7-9 to TRBJ2-7, with D unresolved. V was cut by 8 bases and J by 2 bases, with 13 bases left in between. This CDR3 comprises 13 residues. Per germline, CDR1 SEHNR and CDR2 FQNEAQ (reference sequence). The CDR3 spells CASQREKAYEQYF. In DNA form, the CDR3 reads TGTGCCAGCCAACGAGAAAAAGCCTACGAGCAGTACTTC.

This chain connects TRBV27 to TRBJ2-7; the D gene is possibly TRBD1 (6 bases). The germline V gene encodes CDR1 MNHEY and CDR2 SMNVEV (reference sequence). The CDR3 consists of 15 residues. V was cut by 7 bases and J by 0 bases, with 16 bases left in between. CDR3 residues: CASTSYREPSYEQYF. Here the CDR3 DNA reads TGTGCCAGCACCTCTTACAGGGAACCCTCCTACGAGCAGTACTTC.

As DNA, the CDR3 is TGTGCCAGCAGCCATTCCCCTGGGGAGCTGTTTTTT. Its protein product is CASSHSPGELFF. The V and J genes are TRBV3-1 (or the pseudogene TRBV3-2) and TRBJ2-2; no clear D gene. The CDR3 has 12 amino acids. From germline, CDR1 is LGHDT and CDR2 YNNKEL (reference sequence). V gave up 3 bases and J gave up 8 bases, with 7 bases separating them.

The V and J genes are TRBV5-1 and TRBJ2-3; D gene ambiguous. The CDR3 has 16 amino acids. Trimming shortened V by 3 bases and J by 1 base, and 15 bases separated the two germline ends. Germline assignment: CDR1 SGHRS and CDR2 YFSETQ. CDR3 nucleotides: TGCGCCAGCAGCTGGGGTCGGACCATGGGCACAGATACGCAGTATTTT. Its translation: CASSWGRTMGTDTQYF. Filled out from reference TRBV5-1 and TRBJ2-3, the complete variable domain reads KAGVTQTPRYLIKTRGQQVTLSCSPISGHRSVSWYQQTPGQGLQFLFEYFSETQRNKGNFPGRFSGRQFSNSRSEMNVSTLELGDSALYLCASSWGRTMGTDTQYFGPGTRLTVL.

This chain links TRBV18 with TRBJ1-4; tentative D call: TRBD1 (5 bases). Deletions cut 2 bases from V and 7 bases from J, with 14 bases between. Germline lookup yields CDR1 KGHSH and CDR2 LQKENI. The CDR3 extends over 15 amino acids. CDR3: CASSPSGGSAEKLFF. As DNA, the CDR3 is TGTGCCAGCTCACCAAGTGGGGGTAGTGCTGAAAAACTGTTTTTT.

The chain employs TRBV5-6 and TRBJ1-3; no definite D call. The length of the CDR3 is 14 residues. Germline-derived CDR1 and CDR2 are SGHDT and YYEEEE. Trimming pared 0 bases from V and 5 bases from J, leaving 9 bases between. The CDR3 region is CASSLGRNRNTIYF. The CDR3, as DNA: TGTGCCAGCAGCTTGGGGAGAAACCGAAACACCATATATTTT.

The chain recombines TRBV23-1 with TRBJ1-4; D is perhaps TRBD1 (5 bases). TRBV23-1 is labeled an ORF, and its function is uncertain. The CDR3 is made up of 13 amino acids. V dropped 3 bases and J dropped 8 bases, with 10 bases sitting between them. For the CDR3, the DNA is TGCGCCAGCAGTCAGGGGGAACAAGAAAAACTGTTTTTT. Protein: CASSQGEQEKLFF.

V usage is TRBV5-1 and J usage is TRBJ1-1; the D is unclear. Germline loops: CDR1 SGHRS, CDR2 YFSETQ. This CDR3 region has 12 residues. V dropped 3 bases and J dropped 8 bases, with 11 bases sitting between them. The CDR3 nucleotides are TGCGCCAGCAGCTGGGCCCGAGGGGAAGCTTTCTTT. Translated, it gives CASSWARGEAFF.

The rearrangement links TRBV30 to TRBJ1-5; 8 bases match TRBD1. The CDR3 loop spans 13 amino acids. Germline CDR1 and CDR2: GTSNPN and SVGIG (reference sequence). The trim removed 5 bases at V and 6 bases at J, leaving 6 bases unmatched. The CDR3 loop reads CAWSTGGSQPQHF. The CDR3 DNA is TGTGCCTGGTCCACAGGGGGTAGTCAGCCCCAGCATTTT.

The V call is TRBV11-3, the J call TRBJ2-2, with a possible D match to TRBD1 (6 bases). The germline V gene encodes CDR1 SGHNT and CDR2 YENEEA. V lost 4 bases and J lost 1, with 16 bases in between. The CDR3 extends over 17 amino acids. This CDR3 is CASSYSYYRENTGELFF. CDR3 DNA: TGTGCCAGCAGCTACAGCTACTACAGGGAGAACACCGGGGAGCTGTTTTTT.

The rearrangement links TRBV27 to TRBJ2-1; 9 nucleotides match TRBD2. Trimming removed 5 bases from V and 4 bases from J; junction bases left unmatched: 9. The CDR3 loop spans 16 amino acids. Germline CDR1 is MNHEY and CDR2 is SMNVEV (reference sequence). This chain's CDR3 is CASSPRLLAGYNEQFF. The CDR3 DNA reads TGTGCCAGCAGTCCCCGCCTGCTAGCGGGATACAATGAGCAGTTCTTC.

The rearrangement joins TRBV18 to TRBJ1-2; no clear D. Germline-derived CDR1 and CDR2 are KGHSH and LQKENI. The V end lost 3 bases, the J end lost 2 bases, and 16 bases lay between the germline ends. The CDR3 is 16 residues long. CDR3 in DNA: TGTGCCAGCTCACCCGCCAGCCAAGGACCAAACTATGGCTACACCTTC. This codes for CASSPASQGPNYGYTF.

V is TRBV5-1 and J is TRBJ2-5; the D call may be TRBD1 or TRBD2 (6 bases each). Germline loops: CDR1 SGHRS, CDR2 YFSETQ. V lost 0 bases to trimming and J lost 5 bases, with 17 bases between them. This CDR3 is built from 16 residues. The CDR3 DNA sequence: TGCGCCAGCAGCTTGGCAGGGGCGGGACTGGGCGAGACCCAGTACTTC. It is translated as CASSLAGAGLGETQYF.

J is TRBJ1-6 and V is TRBV6-6; unclear D gene. Germline V gene data show CDR1 as MNHNY and CDR2 as SVGAGI (reference sequence). This CDR3 region has 12 residues. V lost 5 bases, J lost 8 bases, and 7 bases lay in between. CDR3: CASSRADSPLHF. The CDR3 DNA follows: TGTGCCAGCAGTCGAGCTGATTCACCCCTCCACTTT.

This chain links TRBV6-2 or TRBV6-3 with TRBJ1-5, with D hard to call. Germline V CDR1 and CDR2: MNHEY, SVGEGT. The CDR3 covers 13 residues. The V end lost 0 bases, the J end lost 8 bases, and 8 bases lay between the germline ends. The CDR3: CASSYSGLEPQHF. As DNA, the CDR3 is TGTGCCAGCAGTTACTCGGGCTTGGAGCCCCAGCATTTT.

The chain has TRBV15 and TRBJ1-2; 9 nucleotides agree with TRBD1. Germline values: CDR1 LNHNV, CDR2 YYDKDF (reference sequence). J gave up 2 bases and V 1 base, and 8 bases lay outside the gene matches. There are 17 residues in the CDR3. The CDR3 DNA reads TGTGCCACCAGCAGAGGGGCCCACAGGGGGCGGAACTATGGCTACACCTTC. It yields the protein CATSRGAHRGRNYGYTF.

This rearrangement joins TRBV25-1 to TRBJ2-3; 9 bases map to TRBD2. Trimming removed 3 bases from V and 9 bases from J; junction bases left unmatched: 16. The CDR3 is 17 residues long. Germline loops: CDR1 MGHDK, CDR2 SYGVNS. CDR3 sequence reads: CASSDGRSGRSLTTQYF. DNA for the CDR3: TGTGCCAGCAGTGATGGTAGGAGCGGGAGGTCCCTTACCACGCAGTATTTT. Full variable domain (outside the CDR3, taken from reference TRBV25-1 and TRBJ2-3): EADIYQTPRYLVIGTGKKITLECSQTMGHDKMYWYQQDPGMELHLIHYSYGVNSTEKGDLSSESTVSRIRTEHFPLTLESARPSHTSQYLCASSDGRSGRSLTTQYFGPGTRLTVL.

V usage is TRBV7-9 and J usage is TRBJ1-4, with D possibly matching TRBD1 (5 bases). V lost 5 bases and J 4 bases, leaving 17 bases between the germline ends. The germline V gene has CDR1 SEHNR and CDR2 FQNEAQ (reference sequence). The CDR3 extends over 16 amino acids. Here the CDR3 reads CASSLTGAASNEKLFF. As DNA, the CDR3 is TGTGCCAGCAGCCTCACCGGGGCCGCAAGTAATGAAAAACTGTTTTTT.

A single count supports this clone. The V call is TRBV11-2, the J call TRBJ2-1, with D unresolved. The CDR3 consists of 12 residues. The germline V gene has CDR1 SGHAT and CDR2 FQNNGV. The V end lost 2 bases, the J end lost 10 bases, and 9 bases lay between the germline ends. The CDR3 coding sequence is TGTGCCAGCAGCTTATCACTCACCGAGCAGTTCTTC. This gives the protein CASSLSLTEQFF.

The chain is built from TRBV25-1 and TRBJ2-7; 7 nucleotides line up with TRBD2. Losses at the gene ends were 3 bases for V and 2 bases for J; bases not matched to a gene: 4. The germline gives CDR1 MGHDK, CDR2 SYGVNS. The CDR3 totals 14 residues. CDR3 residues: CASSEEAGAYEQYF. The CDR3, as DNA: TGTGCCAGCAGTGAGGAGGCGGGGGCCTACGAGCAGTACTTC.